Following are 27 T cell receptor beta chains from one sample sequenced in a study of beta chain features in type 1 diabetes. Sequencing targeted expressed TCRB transcripts, as all isolated RNA had been reverse transcribed. Assay: immunoSEQ multiplex PCR; the TCRdb copy retains only in-frame clones and omits some. Of roughly 350,000 clones in the sample, about 10% are singletons; the top ten hold 0.45% to 0.65%. Their antigens remain unidentified. General observations from the study: When Type 1 diabetes patients were examined, their TCRB CDR3s proved moderately but significantly shorter in all four CD4+ subsets.

The source material was central memory CD4+ T cells from blood. These receptors were taken from a man aged 25 to 40 with type 1 diabetes.

This chain joins TRBV5-6 and TRBJ2-2, with 10 bases fitting TRBD2. V shed 5 bases and J 7 bases; nucleotides not matched to a gene: 11. From germline, CDR1 is SGHDT and CDR2 YYEEEE. The CDR3 totals 16 residues. The CDR3 region is CASRKRAGGPDGELFF. DNA for the CDR3: TGTGCCAGCAGGAAAAGAGCGGGAGGGCCGGACGGGGAGCTGTTTTTT.

This clone has a count of ten or more. The chain has TRBV7-3 and TRBJ1-1; D is unresolved. Germline values: CDR1 SGHTA, CDR2 FQGTGA. V was shortened by 6 bases and J by 5 bases, with 13 bases between the two germline ends. This CDR3 has 13 amino acids. The DNA of the CDR3 is TGTGCCAGCAGTCGAGACCCCCTTACTGAAGCTTTCTTT. Translated: CASSRDPLTEAFF.

Only a few counts were recorded for this clone. The chain joins TRBV7-9 to TRBJ2-3; TRBD1 aligns across 10 bases. V lost 5 bases to trimming and J lost 5 bases; unmatched junction nucleotides: 4. CDR1 and CDR2 (germline): SEHNR, FQNEAQ (reference sequence). The CDR3 spans 14 residues. This CDR3 is CASSPDRGGDTQYF. CDR3 sequence (DNA): TGTGCCAGCAGCCCGGACAGGGGGGGAGATACGCAGTATTTT.

This clone has only a few counts. The genes are TRBV28 and TRBJ2-5; 9 bases map to TRBD1. Germline V gene data show CDR1 as MDHEN and CDR2 as SYDVKM. The V segment lost 5 bases and the J segment 5 bases; nucleotides outside the gene matches: 9. The CDR3 consists of 15 residues. CDR3 sequence reads: CASSPLQGARETQYF. The CDR3 nucleotides are TGTGCCAGCAGTCCACTACAGGGGGCTAGGGAGACCCAGTACTTC.

The V and J genes are TRBV18 and TRBJ1-5; unclear D gene. This CDR3 has 15 residues. V was trimmed by 1 base and J by 1 base, leaving 8 bases between them. Germline loops: CDR1 KGHSH, CDR2 LQKENI. CDR3 bases: TGTGCCAGCTCACCACAGACGGACAGCAATCAGCCCCAGCATTTT. Protein: CASSPQTDSNQPQHF.

This clone has a count of ten or more. The J gene is TRBJ1-1, the V gene TRBV9, with D tentatively TRBD1 (5 bases). The CDR3 has 13 amino acids. The germline gives CDR1 SGDLS, CDR2 YYNGEE. Trimming removed 4 bases at V and 4 bases at J, with 11 bases between. This chain's CDR3 is CASSPQRGTEAFF. Written as DNA, the CDR3 is TGTGCCAGCAGCCCCCAAAGGGGCACTGAAGCTTTCTTT.

This clone was counted a few times. The CDR3 sequence is CASSGIGYTEAFF. DNA for the CDR3: TGTGCCAGCAGTGGCATTGGGTACACTGAAGCTTTCTTT. The V gene is TRBV6-5, the J gene TRBJ1-1; the D is unclear. Germline V gene data show CDR1 as MNHEY and CDR2 as SVGAGI. With 5 bases removed from V and 3 bases from J, the gap between germline ends came to 10 bases. The CDR3 runs to 13 residues.

The table lists this clone with a count of one. The junction departs from germline at one end; a sequencing error may be responsible. The V call is TRBV30, the J call TRBJ1-1; D unresolved. CDR1 and CDR2 (germline): GTSNPN, SVGIG (reference sequence). This CDR3 is 15 amino acids long. In DNA, the CDR3 is TGTGCCCGGAGTCGCCGATGGCAGGAGGATACTGAAGCTTTCTTT. It encodes CARSRRWQEDTEAFF. The full variable domain, with the rest looked up from reference TRBV30 and TRBJ1-1, is SQTIHQWPATLVQPVGSPLSLECTVEGTSNPNLYWYRQAAGRGLQLLFYSVGIGQISSEVPQNLSASRPQDRQFILSSKKLLLSDSGFYLCARSRRWQEDTEAFFGQGTRLTVV.

This clone has only a few counts. One end of the junction fails to match germline, which may point to a read error. V usage is TRBV6-5 and J usage is TRBJ2-1; 9 nucleotides line up with TRBD2. The CDR3 length is 12 residues. The germline V gene has CDR1 MNHEY and CDR2 SVGAGI. The CDR3: CASSYSGTSRLF. CDR3 nucleotide sequence: TGTGCCAGCAGTTACTCGGGGACTAGCAGACTCTTC.

J is TRBJ2-5 and V is TRBV2, with 9 bases fitting TRBD2. The CDR3 has 13 amino acids. CDR1 SNHLY and CDR2 FYNNEI come from the germline V gene. Germline trimming cut 7 bases from V and 4 bases from J; bases unmatched to any gene: 4. The DNA for the CDR3 is TGTGCCAGCACCGGACTAGCGCGAGAGACCCAGTACTTC. Translated: CASTGLARETQYF.

The genes are TRBV4-2 and TRBJ2-1; possible D gene TRBD1, 6 bases. The CDR3 runs to 22 residues. Trimming shortened V by 2 bases and J by 1 base, and 30 bases separated the two germline ends. Looked up from germline, CDR1 is LGHNA and CDR2 is YNFKEQ. The CDR3 here is CASSQLPQGTLGVVGSYNEQFF. The CDR3 DNA reads as TGTGCCAGCAGCCAACTCCCCCAGGGGACCCTAGGGGTCGTTGGGTCCTACAATGAGCAGTTCTTC.

V is TRBV14 and J is TRBJ2-5; 9 bases fit TRBD1. CDR1 is SGHDN and CDR2 is FVKESK in the germline V gene. J was trimmed by 5 bases and V by 2 bases; bases with no gene match: 6. CDR3 length: 15 amino acids. This CDR3 reads CASSQIQGAGETQYF. The CDR3 nucleotides read TGTGCCAGCAGCCAAATACAGGGGGCTGGGGAGACCCAGTACTTC.

The rearrangement joins TRBV5-8 to TRBJ1-1, with TRBD1 as a possible D gene (5 bases). The germline CDR1 and CDR2 sequences are SGHTS and YDEGEE. V lost 4 bases to trimming and J lost 1 base, with 20 bases between them. CDR3 length equals 17 residues. CDR3 region: CASSRIFRDDENTEAFF. The DNA for the CDR3 is TGTGCCAGCAGCCGAATCTTCCGGGACGATGAGAACACTGAAGCTTTCTTT. Full variable domain (rest looked up from reference TRBV5-8 and TRBJ1-1): EAGVTQSPTHLIKTRGQQATLRCSPISGHTSVYWYQQALGLGLQFLLWYDEGEERNRGNFPPRFSGRQFPNYSSELNVNALELEDSALYLCASSRIFRDDENTEAFFGQGTRLTVV.

V usage is TRBV2 and J usage is TRBJ2-2; unclear D gene. CDR3 length equals 14 residues. The germline V and J ends were trimmed by 10 bases and 4 bases, with 16 bases remaining between them. CDR1 and CDR2 from the germline V gene are SNHLY and FYNNEI. DNA for the CDR3: TGTGCCACCCGGCTAATTCCGAGCACCGGGGAGCTGTTTTTT. Protein sequence: CATRLIPSTGELFF.

The chain links TRBV30 to TRBJ1-2; D remains ambiguous. The germline V gene encodes CDR1 GTSNPN and CDR2 SVGIG (reference sequence). This CDR3 has 13 amino acids. The ends were cut back, 4 bases at V and 5 bases at J, with 14 bases in the middle. The CDR3 reads CAWTNSAGYGYTF. The CDR3 bases are TGTGCCTGGACGAACTCGGCGGGGTATGGCTACACCTTC.

The chain links TRBV7-9 to TRBJ2-1; no clear D. Germline V CDR1 and CDR2: SEHNR, FQNEAQ (reference sequence). Trimming removed 4 bases from V and 6 bases from J, with 10 bases in between. The length of the CDR3 is 13 residues. The CDR3 nucleotides read TGTGCCAGCAGCTCCCTCAATATCAATGAGCAGTTCTTC. Its translation is CASSSLNINEQFF.

This clone was picked up many times. The DNA of the CDR3 is TGTGCCAGCAGGGAGGAACAGGGCCAAGGCTACACCTTC. Translated, it gives CASREEQGQGYTF. The V and J genes are TRBV7-2 and TRBJ1-2; a possible D gene is TRBD1 (6 bases). The germline CDR1 and CDR2 sequences are SGHTA and FQGNSA. This CDR3 region has 13 residues. With 6 bases removed from V and 8 bases from J, the gap between germline ends came to 16 bases.

The chain recombines TRBV25-1 with TRBJ1-5; D is uncertain. Germline CDR1 reads MGHDK; CDR2 reads SYGVNS. The CDR3 is 15 residues long. V was trimmed by 1 base and J by 5 bases, leaving 12 bases between them. The CDR3 loop reads CASSESAAGYQPQHF. The DNA for the CDR3 is TGTGCCAGCAGTGAATCGGCGGCCGGCTATCAGCCCCAGCATTTT.

V is TRBV7-2 and J is TRBJ2-1; perhaps D is TRBD1 or TRBD2 (5 bases each). The CDR3 length is 15 residues. Germline loops: CDR1 SGHTA, CDR2 FQGNSA. V dropped 5 bases and J dropped 1 base, with 12 bases sitting between them. CDR3 sequence: CASSPRGVSYNEQFF. DNA for the CDR3: TGTGCCAGCAGCCCCAGAGGGGTTTCCTACAATGAGCAGTTCTTC.

The gene calls are TRBV19 and TRBJ2-3; 9 bases map to TRBD1. V gave up 4 bases and J gave up 6 bases; unmatched junction bases: 11. From germline, CDR1 is LNHDA and CDR2 SQIVND (reference sequence). The CDR3 length is 16 residues. The CDR3 loop is CASSRGDRATSDTQYF. The DNA of the CDR3 is TGTGCCAGTAGTAGGGGGGACAGGGCTACCTCCGATACGCAGTATTTT.

V and J are TRBV10-3 and TRBJ1-5; TRBD1 aligns across 7 bases. CDR3 length: 13 amino acids. With 6 bases clipped from V and 1 base from J, the junction kept 0 bases outside the gene matches. Germline V CDR1 and CDR2: ENHRY, SYGVKD. The DNA of the CDR3 is TGTGCCATCAGGACAGGGAGCAATCAGCCCCAGCATTTT. It yields the protein CAIRTGSNQPQHF.

In this sample, this clone turned up many times. The chain has TRBV19 and TRBJ2-5; 13 nucleotides match TRBD2. This CDR3 contains 16 residues. Germline V gene sequence: CDR1 LNHDA, CDR2 SQIVND (reference sequence). With 5 bases clipped from V and 1 base from J, the junction kept 4 bases outside the gene matches. The DNA of the CDR3 is TGTGCCAGTAGTCCCGGACTAGCGGGAGCCCAAGAGACCCAGTACTTC. Residues: CASSPGLAGAQETQYF.

The V gene is TRBV6-8, the J gene TRBJ2-1; D perhaps matches TRBD2 (5 bases). Germline V gene sequence: CDR1 MNHGY, CDR2 SAAAGT. The CDR3 contains 15 residues. V lost 2 bases to trimming and J lost 9 bases, with 17 bases between them. The CDR3 reads CASSYPRTPRGEQFF. The CDR3 DNA reads TGTGCCAGCAGTTACCCCCGGACTCCCCGGGGTGAGCAGTTCTTC.

This clone was observed a handful of times. The J gene is TRBJ2-1, the V gene TRBV27; D may be TRBD1 (6 bases). This CDR3 region has 13 residues. V dropped 6 bases and J dropped 7 bases, with 13 bases sitting between them. Germline assignment: CDR1 MNHEY and CDR2 SMNVEV (reference sequence). This CDR3 is CASRDTGINEQFF. Written as DNA, the CDR3 is TGTGCCAGCAGGGATACAGGGATTAATGAGCAGTTCTTC.

This sequence joins TRBV7-3 and TRBJ2-7; 7 nucleotides agree with TRBD1. V was clipped by 5 bases and J by 3 bases; unmatched bases: 10. The germline CDR1 and CDR2 sequences are SGHTA and FQGTGA. There are 15 residues in the CDR3. CDR3 amino acids: CASSISPGQYYEQYF. CDR3 DNA: TGTGCCAGCAGCATTTCACCGGGACAGTACTACGAGCAGTACTTC.

The chain has TRBV19 and TRBJ1-4; 10 nucleotides agree with TRBD1. The CDR3 totals 17 residues. V dropped 4 bases and J dropped 5; count of bases not matched to a gene: 10. Germline loops: CDR1 LNHDA, CDR2 SQIVND (reference sequence). The CDR3 DNA is TGTGCCAGTAGTACTAATGGCCGGGGACAGGGGAATGAAAAACTGTTTTTT. Its translation: CASSTNGRGQGNEKLFF.

This sequence joins TRBV5-1 and TRBJ1-5; D is ambiguous. Germline V gives CDR1 SGHRS, CDR2 YFSETQ. V lost 5 bases, J lost 2 bases, and 14 bases lay in between. CDR3 length equals 15 residues. CDR3 sequence reads: CASSQTAGGNQPQHF. The DNA for the CDR3 is TGCGCCAGCAGTCAAACCGCCGGGGGCAATCAGCCCCAGCATTTT.